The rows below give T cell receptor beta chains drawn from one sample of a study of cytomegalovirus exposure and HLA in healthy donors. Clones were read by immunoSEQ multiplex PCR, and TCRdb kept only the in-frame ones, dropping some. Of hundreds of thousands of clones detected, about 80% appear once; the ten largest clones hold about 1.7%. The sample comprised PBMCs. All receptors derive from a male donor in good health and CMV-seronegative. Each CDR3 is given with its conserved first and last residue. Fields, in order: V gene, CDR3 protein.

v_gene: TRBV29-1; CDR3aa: CSAGQFRETQYF
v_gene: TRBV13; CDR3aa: CASRNSGSGRGAEQFF
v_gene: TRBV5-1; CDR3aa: CASSFVRGSSYEQYF
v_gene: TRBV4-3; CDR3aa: CASSQDAGSLETQYF
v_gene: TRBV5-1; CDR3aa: CASSLGQGTGEQYF
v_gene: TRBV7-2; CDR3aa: CASSLGEGGWETQYF
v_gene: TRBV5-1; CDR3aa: CASSTPSGGDEQYF
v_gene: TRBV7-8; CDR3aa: CASSFQLASEAFF
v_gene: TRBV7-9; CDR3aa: CASSGTTGVGYTF
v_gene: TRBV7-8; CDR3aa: CASSLVPGASGNYGYTF
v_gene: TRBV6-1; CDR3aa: CASSRDRYQPQHF
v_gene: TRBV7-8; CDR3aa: CASSKGYGYTF
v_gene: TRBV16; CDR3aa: CASSQTQGQETQYF
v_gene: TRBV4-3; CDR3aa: CASSRRDRGGTEAFF
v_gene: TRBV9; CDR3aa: CASSPPGLAHNEQFF
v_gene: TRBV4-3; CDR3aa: CASSQASGHTQYF
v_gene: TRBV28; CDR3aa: CASSSLQGIYGYTF
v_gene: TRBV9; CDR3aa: CASSLTGHGYEQYF
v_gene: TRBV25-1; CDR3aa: CASSFATGELFF
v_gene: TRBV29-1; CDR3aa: CSVEGQDDPPSNYGYTF
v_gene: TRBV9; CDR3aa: CASSQTNANTEAFF
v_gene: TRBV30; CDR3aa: CAWSVVREDYGYTF
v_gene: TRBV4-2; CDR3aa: CASRLSGALAGVSETQYF
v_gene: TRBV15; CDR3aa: CATSRAFPGTTSGANVLTF
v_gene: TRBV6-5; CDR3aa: CASSFRTSGRAHEQFF